Each of the 21 T cell receptor beta chains below was sequenced from the same sample in a study of shared clonotypes between healthy human individuals. Clones were sequenced by immunoSEQ multiplex PCR, and TCRdb holds only the in-frame ones, with some missing. The table records roughly 1,500,000 clones, 98% of them present only once. Specimen: naive CD4+ T cells sorted from blood. Specified subset: CD45RA+ positively selected. All receptors come from a man aged 25-40 years in good health.

In nucleotides, the CDR3 is TGTGCCAGCTCACCAATCCAGCAATTGGGAAACATTCAGTACTTC. Translated, it gives CASSPIQQLGNIQYF. The V call is TRBV18, the J call TRBJ2-4; no definite D call. The germline V gene has CDR1 KGHSH and CDR2 LQKENI. This CDR3 has 15 residues. V was shortened by 2 bases and J by 6 bases, with 14 bases between the two germline ends.

The CDR3 nucleotides are TGTGCCAGTAGTACGTTCGGGACAGTCGGCAATCAGCCCCAGCATTTT. The encoded protein is CASSTFGTVGNQPQHF. This chain joins TRBV19 and TRBJ1-5; 7 bases fit TRBD1. The CDR3 runs 16 residues. The V gene end was trimmed by 4 bases and the J gene end by 2 bases; junction bases not matched to a gene: 8. Per germline, CDR1 LNHDA and CDR2 SQIVND (reference sequence).

The chain joins TRBV4-2 to TRBJ1-2; TRBD1 aligns across 9 bases. The CDR3 extends over 16 amino acids. The V segment lost 5 bases and the J segment 6 bases; nucleotides outside the gene matches: 13. Germline values: CDR1 LGHNA, CDR2 YNFKEQ. The CDR3 DNA reads as TGTGCCAGCAGCTTTGGGACAGGGTTACATCTAAATGGCTACACCTTC. This codes for CASSFGTGLHLNGYTF.

The V gene is TRBV5-4, the J gene TRBJ1-2, with D uncertain. The CDR3 is 15 amino acids. V was shortened by 4 bases and J by 8 bases, with 21 bases between the two germline ends. Germline CDR1 and CDR2: SGHNT and YYREEE (reference sequence). The CDR3 here is CASSPILGGSHGYTF. The CDR3 DNA sequence: TGTGCCAGCAGCCCTATTTTAGGAGGGAGTCACGGCTACACCTTC.

This clone came up once. This sequence joins TRBV7-8 and TRBJ2-2, with no clear D. CDR3 size: 16 residues. Germline V CDR1 and CDR2: SGHVS, FQNEAQ. Trimming removed 5 bases at V and 3 bases at J, with 16 bases between. The CDR3 DNA reads TGTGCCAGCAGCACCCCTGCCGTCAGGTACACCGGGGAGCTGTTTTTT. Amino acid sequence: CASSTPAVRYTGELFF.

The chain uses TRBV7-8 and TRBJ2-7, with 7 positions matching TRBD1. J lost 6 bases, V lost 5 bases, and 10 bases had no gene match. There are 14 residues in the CDR3. Germline V gene data show CDR1 as SGHVS and CDR2 as FQNEAQ. As DNA, the CDR3 is TGTGCCAGCAGCATCCGGGACAGTAGAGGCGAGCAGTACTTC. Its protein is CASSIRDSRGEQYF. Looking up the rest from reference TRBV7-8 and TRBJ2-7 gives the full variable domain: GAGVSQSPRYKVAKRGQDVALRCDPISGHVSLFWYQQALGQGPEFLTYFQNEAQLDKSGLPSDRFFAERPEGSVSTLKIQRTQQEDSAVYLCASSIRDSRGEQYFGPGTRLTVT.

The CDR3 protein is CASSRFWAGSYGYTF. DNA of the CDR3: TGTGCCAGCAGCAGATTTTGGGCGGGGAGTTATGGCTACACCTTC. The chain combines TRBV14 with TRBJ1-2, with D unresolved. The CDR3 is 15 residues long. The ends were cut back, 5 bases at V and 5 bases at J, with 18 bases in the middle. CDR1 is SGHDN and CDR2 is FVKESK in the germline V gene.

This chain joins TRBV29-1 and TRBJ1-1, with D perhaps TRBD1 (6 bases). The germline V gene has CDR1 SQVTM and CDR2 ANQGSEA. This CDR3 contains 12 residues. Trimming cost V 3 bases and J 6 bases, with 11 bases left between them. CDR3 in DNA: TGCAGCGTTGAGGGGCAGGGGCCTGAAGCTTTCTTT. Translating gives CSVEGQGPEAFF.

The chain has TRBV6-1 and TRBJ2-1; D is unresolved. Germline values: CDR1 MNHNS, CDR2 SASEGT. The germline V and J ends were trimmed by 2 bases and 7 bases, with 12 bases remaining between them. The CDR3 is 14 residues long. The CDR3 DNA sequence: TGTGCCAGCAGTGAATCGGCCCGGCTGAATGAGCAGTTCTTC. It translates to CASSESARLNEQFF.

The chain carries TRBV5-4 and TRBJ1-5; D is possibly TRBD1 (5 bases). V lost 0 bases and J lost 6, with 13 bases in between. The CDR3 covers 15 residues. Germline assignment: CDR1 SGHNT and CDR2 YYREEE (reference sequence). In DNA form, the CDR3 reads TGTGCCAGCAGCTTGGAACTCGGGACTCCTCAGCCCCAGCATTTT. Translating gives CASSLELGTPQPQHF.

This clone was seen once. The V and J genes are TRBV9 and TRBJ2-1; no definite D call. Germline CDR1 is SGDLS and CDR2 is YYNGEE. The CDR3 consists of 13 residues. V was trimmed by 4 bases and J by 8 bases, leaving 13 bases between them. This CDR3 is CASSPRVGDEQFF. The CDR3 DNA reads TGTGCCAGCAGCCCCCGGGTGGGCGATGAGCAGTTCTTC. The whole variable domain, filled in from reference TRBV9 and TRBJ2-1, reads DSGVTQTPKHLITATGQRVTLRCSPRSGDLSVYWYQQSLDQGLQFLIQYYNGEERAKGNILERFSAQQFPDLHSELNLSSLELGDSALYFCASSPRVGDEQFFGPGTRLTVL.

This chain links TRBV6-5 with TRBJ1-3; D gene ambiguous. This CDR3 contains 13 residues. The germline V and J ends were trimmed by 0 bases and 8 bases, with 8 bases remaining between them. In germline, CDR1 is MNHEY, CDR2 SVGAGI. The DNA for the CDR3 is TGTGCCAGCAGTTACTCGACTCGCGACACCATATATTTT. It translates to CASSYSTRDTIYF.

The table lists this clone with a count of one. V is TRBV5-1 and J is TRBJ2-3, with D maybe TRBD2 (5 bases). The CDR3 runs to 15 residues. V was trimmed by 1 base and J by 1 base, leaving 10 bases between them. Germline V gives CDR1 SGHRS, CDR2 YFSETQ. CDR3 residues: CASSLKRGRTDTQYF. The CDR3 DNA follows: TGCGCCAGCAGCTTGAAGCGCGGGCGCACAGATACGCAGTATTTT.

The chain employs TRBV5-1 and TRBJ2-7, with D maybe TRBD2 (5 bases). This CDR3 is 14 amino acids long. CDR1 SGHRS and CDR2 YFSETQ come from the germline V gene. V lost 4 bases and J lost 5, with 16 bases in between. For the CDR3, the DNA is TGCGCCAGCAGCATAGGACTGGCCGCCAACGAGCAGTACTTC. This sequence encodes CASSIGLAANEQYF.

The chain links TRBV30 to TRBJ2-1; 7 bases map to TRBD2. Germline lookup yields CDR1 GTSNPN and CDR2 SVGIG (reference sequence). The CDR3 runs 14 residues. J lost 2 bases, V lost 3 bases, and 4 bases had no gene match. Here the CDR3 DNA reads TGTGCCTGGAGGGCGGGACTACCCTACAATGAGCAGTTCTTC. This translates into CAWRAGLPYNEQFF.

This chain connects TRBV29-1 to TRBJ2-7, with D possibly TRBD1 on 6 matching bases. V was shortened by 4 bases and J by 2 bases, with 12 bases between the two germline ends. The germline V gene has CDR1 SQVTM and CDR2 ANQGSEA. The CDR3 totals 13 residues. This chain's CDR3 is CSVVRDKAYEQYF. The DNA of the CDR3 is TGCAGCGTTGTCCGGGACAAGGCCTACGAGCAGTACTTC.

The chain carries TRBV7-3 and TRBJ2-7; maybe TRBD2 (5 bases). The CDR3 covers 12 residues. Germline-derived CDR1 and CDR2 are SGHTA and FQGTGA. With 5 bases removed from V and 6 bases from J, the gap between germline ends came to 11 bases. CDR3 sequence reads: CASSQAAGEQYF. CDR3 coding DNA: TGTGCCAGCAGCCAAGCGGCTGGCGAGCAGTACTTC.

This chain joins TRBV10-2 and TRBJ2-7; no clear D gene. The germline CDR1 and CDR2 sequences are WSHSY and SAAADI. The CDR3 length is 14 residues. V was cut by 4 bases and J by 0 bases, with 10 bases left in between. This CDR3 is CASSVVQLSYEQYF. The CDR3 DNA is TGCGCCAGCAGTGTTGTCCAACTCTCCTACGAGCAGTACTTC.

The chain joins TRBV28 to TRBJ1-2; D is uncertain. Germline V gives CDR1 MDHEN, CDR2 SYDVKM. Trimming removed 1 base from V and 1 base from J, with 10 bases in between. CDR3 length: 15 residues. In DNA form, the CDR3 reads TGTGCCAGCAGTTTATCAGGCGGTGATAACTATGGCTACACCTTC. Protein product: CASSLSGGDNYGYTF.

The rearrangement uses TRBV7-2 and TRBJ1-1; D is perhaps TRBD1 (6 bases). This CDR3 is 15 amino acids long. Germline V gives CDR1 SGHTA, CDR2 FQGNSA. V gave up 2 bases and J gave up 4 bases, with 14 bases separating them. This CDR3 reads CASSLIPRGGTEAFF. The CDR3 coding sequence is TGTGCCAGCAGCTTAATCCCGAGGGGGGGCACTGAAGCTTTCTTT.

The chain combines TRBV6-6 with TRBJ2-1; the D is unclear. Trimming pared 2 bases from V and 10 bases from J, leaving 12 bases between. Per the germline V gene, CDR1 is MNHNY and CDR2 is SVGAGI (reference sequence). This CDR3 comprises 13 residues. CDR3 residues: CASSYVRLGEQFF. The CDR3 DNA reads TGTGCCAGCAGTTACGTCCGACTCGGGGAGCAGTTCTTC.